The 20 T cell receptor beta chains listed next were all sequenced from one sample in a study of chemoradiotherapy in HPV16-positive cancers. The method was immunoSEQ multiplex PCR; TCRdb's version includes in-frame clones alone and lacks a portion of them. This sample has 1,200 or so clones, with around 84% found just once. Source: tumor tissue, taken from a patient who underwent chemoradiotherapy. The receptors here all came from a human donor with HPV-associated anogenital cancer.

V usage is TRBV2 and J usage is TRBJ1-2; D not resolved. V was shortened by 5 bases and J by 0 bases, with 13 bases between the two germline ends. The CDR3 is made up of 15 amino acids. Per germline, CDR1 SNHLY and CDR2 FYNNEI. The CDR3, as DNA: TGTGCCAGCAGTATGGGAGATGCCGCTAACTATGGCTACACCTTC. This sequence encodes CASSMGDAANYGYTF.

This chain links TRBV6-1 with TRBJ1-4; D ambiguous. The V and J ends lost 6 bases and 8 bases respectively, with 10 bases between them. This CDR3 region has 12 residues. Germline V gene data show CDR1 as MNHNS and CDR2 as SASEGT. The CDR3 DNA sequence: TGTGCCAGCAGAGAGGTGTCCGAAAAACTGTTTTTT. Protein sequence: CASREVSEKLFF.

This sequence joins TRBV5-1 and TRBJ2-3; D is possibly TRBD2 (7 bases). Germline CDR1 reads SGHRS; CDR2 reads YFSETQ. The germline V and J ends were trimmed by 7 bases and 3 bases, with 18 bases remaining between them. CDR3 length equals 15 residues. CDR3 amino acids: CASQRGGVRTDTQYF. CDR3 coding DNA: TGCGCCAGCCAGAGGGGGGGGGTTAGAACAGATACGCAGTATTTT.

J is TRBJ2-2 and V is TRBV4-1; no clear D. V lost 0 bases to trimming and J lost 1 base, with 6 bases between them. CDR1 and CDR2 from the germline V gene are MGHRA and YSYEKL. The CDR3 runs 15 residues. The CDR3 DNA reads as TGCGCCAGCAGCCAAGATCGCGTGAACACCGGGGAGCTGTTTTTT. As protein: CASSQDRVNTGELFF.

V usage is TRBV6-1 and J usage is TRBJ1-1; a weak D match, TRBD1 (5 bases). The CDR3 has 14 residues. Germline assignment: CDR1 MNHNS and CDR2 SASEGT. The ends were cut back, 1 base at V and 4 bases at J, with 10 bases in the middle. CDR3 bases: TGTGCCAGCAGTGAAGGACGGGGGTTCACTGAAGCTTTCTTT. Translation: CASSEGRGFTEAFF.

This clone has only a few counts. This sample includes further DNA sequences coding for the same CDR3. The V gene is TRBV7-2, the J gene TRBJ1-2; 8 bases line up with TRBD1. J lost 8 bases, V lost 2 bases, and 7 bases had no gene match. CDR3 length equals 14 residues. Germline V gives CDR1 SGHTA, CDR2 FQGNSA. The CDR3 here is CASSLYGRGQGYTF. The DNA for the CDR3 is TGTGCCAGCAGCTTATATGGCAGGGGGCAAGGCTACACCTTC.

The gene calls are TRBV28 and TRBJ1-1; the match to TRBD1 covers 7 bases. The CDR3 sequence is 14 residues long. Germline V gene data show CDR1 as MDHEN and CDR2 as SYDVKM. V shed 5 bases and J 6 bases; nucleotides not matched to a gene: 9. CDR3 DNA: TGTGCCAGCAGTCCAACAGGGGTATGGGCTGAAGCTTTCTTT. This encodes CASSPTGVWAEAFF.

The CDR3 is CASSEFGTSGVYNEQFF. DNA of the CDR3: TGTGCCAGCAGTGAATTCGGGACTAGCGGGGTATACAATGAGCAGTTCTTC. The chain joins TRBV2 to TRBJ2-1, with 13 bases fitting TRBD2. This CDR3 contains 17 residues. The V gene's germline CDR1 is SNHLY and CDR2 FYNNEI. After removal of 2 bases from V and 4 bases from J, the junction contained 5 bases not matched to a gene. Full variable domain (outside the CDR3, taken from reference TRBV2 and TRBJ2-1): EPEVTQTPSHQVTQMGQEVILRCVPISNHLYFYWYRQILGQKVEFLVSFYNNEISEKSEIFDDQFSVERPDGSNFTLKIRSTKLEDSAMYFCASSEFGTSGVYNEQFFGPGTRLTVL.

V and J are TRBV5-8 and TRBJ1-3; 8 positions agree with TRBD1. CDR3 size: 17 residues. Trimming removed 1 base from V and 3 bases from J; junction bases left unmatched: 9. Germline V gene sequence: CDR1 SGHTS, CDR2 YDEGEE. CDR3 DNA sequence: TGTGCCAGCAGCTTGTCGTTGGACAGGGTGGATGGAAACACCATATATTTT. This translates into CASSLSLDRVDGNTIYF.

The chain has TRBV6-5 and TRBJ2-3; 10 bases line up with TRBD2. Germline V gene sequence: CDR1 MNHEY, CDR2 SVGAGI. Germline trimming cut 5 bases from V and 4 bases from J; bases unmatched to any gene: 6. CDR3 length: 15 amino acids. The CDR3: CASSPSGGAADTQYF. The CDR3, as DNA: TGTGCCAGCAGTCCCAGCGGGGGGGCGGCAGATACGCAGTATTTT.

The rearrangement links TRBV29-1 to TRBJ2-5; D might be TRBD2 (5 bases). The CDR3 runs 13 residues. Per the germline V gene, CDR1 is SQVTM and CDR2 is ANQGSEA. V lost 3 bases and J lost 0, with 8 bases in between. CDR3 loop: CSVDFGDQETQYF. The DNA for the CDR3 is TGCAGCGTTGATTTCGGGGACCAAGAGACCCAGTACTTC.

The J gene is TRBJ2-3, the V gene TRBV7-2, with TRBD1 matching 11 bases. After removal of 5 bases from V and 1 base from J, the junction contained 8 bases not matched to a gene. In germline, CDR1 is SGHTA, CDR2 FQGNSA. This CDR3 comprises 17 residues. The CDR3 DNA sequence: TGTGCCAGCAGCCCCGGACAGGGGGCTGGTGGCACAGATACGCAGTATTTT. Amino acid sequence: CASSPGQGAGGTDTQYF.

The V call is TRBV7-6, the J call TRBJ2-1, with 13 bases matching TRBD2. Germline assignment: CDR1 SGHVS and CDR2 FNYEAQ. Trimming at V came to 2 bases and at J to 7 bases, leaving 17 bases not matched to a gene. CDR3 size: 20 residues. DNA of the CDR3: TGTGCCAGCAGCTTATCCCCAGGTCGTGGTCGACTAGCGGGGGGAAATGAGCAGTTCTTC. This sequence encodes CASSLSPGRGRLAGGNEQFF.

This rearrangement joins TRBV6-4 to TRBJ1-1; no clear D. Germline values: CDR1 MRHNA, CDR2 SNTAGT. The germline V and J ends were trimmed by 0 bases and 8 bases, with 10 bases remaining between them. This CDR3 spans 13 amino acids. CDR3 region: CASSDSSMVEAFF. In nucleotides, the CDR3 is TGTGCCAGCAGTGACTCGAGTATGGTAGAAGCTTTCTTT.

Remarks on this clone: Additional DNA sequences in this sample encode the identical CDR3. The chain carries TRBV30 and TRBJ1-1; 7 bases are shared with TRBD1. Germline V gene data show CDR1 as GTSNPN and CDR2 as SVGIG (reference sequence). V trimming: 2 bases; J trimming: 1 base; junction bases outside the gene matches: 4. The CDR3 runs 14 residues. The CDR3 nucleotides are TGTGCCTGGAGTCGCGGGACAGCGAACACTGAAGCTTTCTTT. It specifies CAWSRGTANTEAFF.

This clone was counted a single time. The gene calls are TRBV7-2 and TRBJ1-5, with D unclear. The germline V and J ends were trimmed by 2 bases and 7 bases, with 12 bases remaining between them. The length of the CDR3 is 14 residues. Germline V gene data show CDR1 as SGHTA and CDR2 as FQGNSA. The CDR3 reads CASSLTRGEQPQHF. CDR3 nucleotide sequence: TGTGCCAGCAGCTTAACCCGCGGGGAGCAGCCCCAGCATTTT.

This chain joins TRBV20-1 and TRBJ1-2; 11 bases agree with TRBD1. The V segment lost 5 bases and the J segment 14 bases; nucleotides outside the gene matches: 7. The length of the CDR3 is 11 residues. Per germline, CDR1 DFQATT and CDR2 SNEGSKA (reference sequence). CDR3 residues: CSARSRDRGTF. The CDR3 DNA reads TGCAGTGCTCGTTCCCGGGACAGGGGGACCTTC.

The J gene is TRBJ1-2, the V gene TRBV7-1, with 8 bases that match TRBD1. TRBV7-1 is reported as an ORF; its role is uncertain. Trimming took 4 bases from V and 8 from J; bases not matched to a gene: 9. This CDR3 is 14 amino acids long. The CDR3 loop reads CASSLTGRGQGYTF. The CDR3 coding sequence is TGTGCCAGCAGCTTAACGGGCAGGGGGCAGGGCTACACCTTC.

This chain connects TRBV11-2 to TRBJ2-3; 13 positions match TRBD2. V shed 1 base, J shed 4 bases, and the junction held 5 bases outside the gene matches. This CDR3 has 17 amino acids. Per the germline V gene, CDR1 is SGHAT and CDR2 is FQNNGV. The CDR3, as DNA: TGTGCCAGCAGCTTAGGGATAGGGACTAGCGGGGCAGATACGCAGTATTTT. It yields the protein CASSLGIGTSGADTQYF. The variable domain in full, with the rest retrieved from reference TRBV11-2 and TRBJ2-3, is EAGVAQSPRYKIIEKRQSVAFWCNPISGHATLYWYQQILGQGPKLLIQFQNNGVVDDSQLPKDRFSAERLKGVDSTLKIQPAKLEDSAVYLCASSLGIGTSGADTQYFGPGTRLTVL.

The chain joins TRBV6-4 to TRBJ2-1; 11 nucleotides align to TRBD1. Germline-derived CDR1 and CDR2 are MRHNA and SNTAGT. V was clipped by 4 bases and J by 8 bases; unmatched bases: 4. The CDR3 is made up of 14 amino acids. The CDR3 nucleotides are TGTGCCAGCAGTGTCGGGACAGGGGGGGATGAGCAGTTCTTC. It yields the protein CASSVGTGGDEQFF.